This TCR beta chain was sequenced during a study of T cell changes during pregnancy in multiple sclerosis. The V and J ends lost 1 base and 3 bases respectively, with 7 bases between them. This CDR3 has 13 amino acids. Per the germline V gene, CDR1 is SEHNR and CDR2 is FQNEAQ (reference sequence). Repertoires were generated with immunoSEQ multiplex PCR, while TCRdb's copy carries only in-frame clones and drops some. The table records 25,000 to 35,000 clones, under 95% of them present only once. The receptor was isolated from a female donor with multiple sclerosis, enrolled in a pregnancy study. The starting material was CD8+ T cells from peripheral blood mononuclear cells, obtained before pregnancy. The rearrangement links TRBV7-9 to TRBJ2-7; D remains ambiguous. CDR3 DNA sequence: TGTGCCAGCAGCTTAGATACAGACTACGAGCAGTACTTC. The encoded protein is CASSLDTDYEQYF.